This T cell receptor beta chain was found in a study of siplizumab effects on memory and regulatory T cells. Germline V gene sequence: CDR1 LNHDA, CDR2 SQIVND (reference sequence). The CDR3 consists of 15 residues. Losses at the gene ends were 4 bases for V and 2 bases for J; bases not matched to a gene: 7. This table comes from immunoSEQ multiplex PCR, and its TCRdb copy is limited to in-frame clones, with some not included. Here the sample spans some 100,000 clones, roughly 93% being singletons. The sequenced sample was CD8+ T cells sorted from blood. The source is a human donor in good health. This chain links TRBV19 with TRBJ2-7; 8 nucleotides agree with TRBD1. CDR3 DNA: TGTGCCAGTAGTACCACCGGGACAGGAGCCTACGAGCAGTACTTC. It translates to CASSTTGTGAYEQYF.